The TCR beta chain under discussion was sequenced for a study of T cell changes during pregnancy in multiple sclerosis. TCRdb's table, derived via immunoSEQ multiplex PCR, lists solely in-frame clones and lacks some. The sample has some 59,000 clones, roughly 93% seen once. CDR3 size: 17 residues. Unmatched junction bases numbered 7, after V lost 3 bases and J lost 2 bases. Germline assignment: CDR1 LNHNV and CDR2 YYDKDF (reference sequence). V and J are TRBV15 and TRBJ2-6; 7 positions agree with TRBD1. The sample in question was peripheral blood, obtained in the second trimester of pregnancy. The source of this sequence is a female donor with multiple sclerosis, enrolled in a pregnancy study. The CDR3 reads CATSRVTGNPGANVLTF. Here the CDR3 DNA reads TGTGCCACCAGCAGGGTGACAGGGAACCCTGGGGCCAACGTCCTGACTTTC.